These T cell receptor beta chains were read from a single sample in a study of T cell responses to AZD1222 COVID-19 vaccine. The protocol was immunoSEQ multiplex PCR, while the TCRdb copy is restricted to in-frame clones and leaves out a portion. The data contain about 130,000 clones, around 89% of them singletons. The sequences come from peripheral blood, collected on day 0 of AZD1222 vaccination. Every receptor here comes from an adult in good health. CDR3s include the opening cysteine and the closing phenylalanine or tryptophan. A D gene is named only where the DNA matches it firmly. Clone size, where shown, is once, few, many, or a class for clones that have expanded.

>.|TRBV19|TRBJ2-7|TRBD2
CASSIGASGSNEQYF
TGTGCCAGTAGTATTGGGGCTAGCGGGAGCAACGAGCAGTACTTC
>.|TRBV4-2|TRBJ1-4|.
CASSMNGGELFF
TGTGCCAGCAGCATGAACGGGGGAGAACTGTTTTTT
>.|TRBV27|TRBJ2-2|.
CASSFQAENTGELFF
TGTGCCAGCAGTTTTCAGGCAGAGAACACCGGGGAGCTGTTTTTT
>few|TRBV7-8|TRBJ2-2|TRBD1
CASSFGQGYTGELFF
TGTGCCAGCAGCTTCGGACAGGGCTACACCGGGGAGCTGTTTTTT
>.|TRBV28|TRBJ1-6|.
CASSFGGADSPLHF
TGTGCCAGCAGTTTCGGGGGGGCGGATTCACCCCTCCACTTT
>once|TRBV9|TRBJ2-1|TRBD1
CASSGQGTYNEQFF
TGTGCCAGCAGCGGACAGGGCACCTACAATGAGCAGTTCTTC
>.|TRBV7-9|TRBJ2-3|TRBD1
CASSLATGATDTQYF
TGTGCCAGCAGCTTAGCGACAGGGGCCACAGATACGCAGTATTTT
>once|TRBV7-9|TRBJ2-1|.
CASSLAKGGYNEQFF
TGTGCCAGCAGCTTAGCGAAGGGGGGCTACAATGAGCAGTTCTTC
>once|TRBV15|TRBJ2-7|.
CATSRPGTVYEQYF
TGTGCCACCAGCAGGCCTGGGACTGTCTACGAGCAGTACTTC
>.|TRBV7-8|TRBJ2-1|TRBD1
CASLGDRAYDEQFF
TGTGCCAGCCTCGGGGACAGGGCGTACGATGAGCAGTTCTTC
>.|TRBV6-6|TRBJ1-6|.
CASRPRESSYNSPLHF
TGTGCCAGCCGCCCCCGGGAGAGCTCCTATAATTCACCCCTCCACTTT
>.|TRBV6-5|TRBJ2-7|.
CASSRSPQGAHEQYF
TGTGCCAGCAGCCGAAGCCCGCAGGGAGCCCACGAGCAGTACTTC
>.|TRBV7-6|TRBJ1-4|.
CASSPRNVWEGLNEKLFF
TGTGCCAGCAGCCCTAGAAACGTGTGGGAGGGACTTAATGAAAAACTGTTTTTT
>.|TRBV15|TRBJ1-4|.
CATSREIGRLSNEKLFF
TGTGCCACCAGCAGAGAGATAGGGAGACTGTCTAATGAAAAACTGTTTTTT
>.|TRBV12-3/TRBV12-4|TRBJ2-3|.
CASSFGTDTQYF
TGTGCCAGCAGTTTTGGTACAGATACGCAGTATTTT
>.|TRBV7-2|TRBJ1-5|TRBD1
CASSLSGTGYQPQHF
TGTGCCAGCAGCTTATCCGGGACAGGATATCAGCCCCAGCATTTT
>.|TRBV9|TRBJ2-5|.
CASSGRNSPGTQYF
TGTGCCAGCAGCGGTAGGAATAGTCCGGGGACCCAGTACTTC
>.|TRBV11-1|TRBJ1-1|TRBD1
CASSRDRNTEAFF
TGTGCCAGCAGTCGGGACAGGAACACTGAAGCTTTCTTT
>.|TRBV6-2/TRBV6-3|TRBJ1-3|TRBD1
CASSYDRGPVSGNTIYF
TGTGCCAGCAGTTACGACAGGGGACCCGTCTCTGGAAACACCATATATTTT
>.|TRBV4-2|TRBJ1-2|.
CASSPTGRDGGGYTF
TGTGCCAGCAGCCCTACGGGTAGGGACGGAGGAGGCTACACCTTC
>.|TRBV5-4|TRBJ2-1|.
CASRSGNEQFF
TGTGCCAGCAGATCCGGGAATGAGCAGTTCTTC
>.|TRBV24-1|TRBJ2-5|.
CATSDGSQETQYF
TGTGCCACCAGTGACGGATCCCAAGAGACCCAGTACTTC
>once|TRBV5-4|TRBJ1-2|.
CASSVDSNNYGYTF
TGTGCCAGCAGCGTGGACTCAAATAACTATGGCTACACCTTC
>.|TRBV7-9|TRBJ2-7|.
CASSLVGTGGDEQYF
TGTGCCAGCAGCCTCGTCGGGACTGGTGGCGACGAGCAGTACTTC
>.|TRBV4-1|TRBJ1-5|.
CASSQTPIGGQPQHF
TGCGCCAGCAGCCAGACACCTATCGGAGGTCAGCCCCAGCATTTT